The 20 T cell receptor beta chains in this list originate from one sample, sequenced in a study of blood T cell repertoires in COVID-19. Measured with immunoSEQ multiplex PCR; TCRdb has only the in-frame clones, and not every one. The sample yields approximately 200,000 clones, approximately 80% seen once. Specimen: PBMCs or T cells enriched from blood (not recorded which). The receptors were gathered from a man in his forties who had recovered from COVID-19.

The genes are TRBV24-1 and TRBJ2-5; weak D call: TRBD2 (5 bases). The V end was cut by 3 bases, the J end by 5 bases, with 18 bases between. Germline V CDR1 and CDR2: KGHDR, SFDVKD. This CDR3 has 16 residues. The CDR3 loop is CATSDGENHLGETQYF. The CDR3 DNA reads TGTGCCACCAGTGATGGGGAGAATCACTTGGGGGAGACCCAGTACTTC.

The chain uses TRBV11-2 and TRBJ1-1; D may be TRBD1 (5 bases). V was trimmed by 4 bases and J by 3 bases, leaving 15 bases between them. Germline CDR1 reads SGHAT; CDR2 reads FQNNGV. The CDR3 runs to 15 residues. The chain's CDR3 is CASSYGAPGDTEAFF. The CDR3 DNA follows: TGTGCCAGCAGCTATGGGGCCCCGGGGGACACTGAAGCTTTCTTT. Complete variable domain (other parts from reference TRBV11-2 and TRBJ1-1): EAGVAQSPRYKIIEKRQSVAFWCNPISGHATLYWYQQILGQGPKLLIQFQNNGVVDDSQLPKDRFSAERLKGVDSTLKIQPAKLEDSAVYLCASSYGAPGDTEAFFGQGTRLTVV.

In this sample, this clone turned up once. The chain combines TRBV5-1 with TRBJ2-7; 12 nucleotides match TRBD2. This CDR3 region has 15 residues. Germline V gives CDR1 SGHRS, CDR2 YFSETQ. With V trimmed by 1 base and J by 4 bases, 3 bases remained unmatched. CDR3 DNA: TGCGCCAGCAGCTTGAGAGGACTAGCGGGATACGAGCAGTACTTC. Its protein is CASSLRGLAGYEQYF. Complete variable domain (other parts from reference TRBV5-1 and TRBJ2-7): KAGVTQTPRYLIKTRGQQVTLSCSPISGHRSVSWYQQTPGQGLQFLFEYFSETQRNKGNFPGRFSGRQFSNSRSEMNVSTLELGDSALYLCASSLRGLAGYEQYFGPGTRLTVT.

This chain links TRBV7-9 with TRBJ2-7; 9 bases are shared with TRBD1. The CDR3 contains 15 residues. J gave up 5 bases and V 5 bases, and 10 bases lay outside the gene matches. CDR1 SEHNR and CDR2 FQNEAQ come from the germline V gene (reference sequence). The CDR3 nucleotides are TGTGCCAGCAGCCGATCTTGGGACAGGGTAAACGAGCAGTACTTC. As protein: CASSRSWDRVNEQYF. The whole variable domain, filled in from reference TRBV7-9 and TRBJ2-7, reads DTGVSQNPRHKITKRGQNVTFRCDPISEHNRLYWYRQTLGQGPEFLTYFQNEAQLEKSRLLSDRFSAERPKGSFSTLEIQRTEQGDSAMYLCASSRSWDRVNEQYFGPGTRLTVT.

This chain connects TRBV10-2 to TRBJ2-3, with TRBD2 as a possible D gene (6 bases). This CDR3 region has 14 residues. Germline CDR1 WSHSY, CDR2 SAAADI. Trimming cost V 8 bases and J 1 base, with 13 bases left between them. Here the CDR3 reads CASRGSGGTDTQYF. DNA of the CDR3: TGCGCCAGCCGGGGTAGCGGAGGCACAGATACGCAGTATTTT.

The chain carries TRBV5-6 and TRBJ1-5; D not resolved. The CDR3 length is 15 residues. V was pared by 1 base and J by 2 bases, with 10 bases between. Germline CDR1 reads SGHDT; CDR2 reads YYEEEE. The CDR3 DNA reads TGTGCCAGCAGCTTGAGGGCAGCGGGCAATCAGCCCCAGCATTTT. Translation gives CASSLRAAGNQPQHF.

The chain is built from TRBV12-3 or TRBV12-4 and TRBJ2-5; TRBD2 is a possible D gene (5 bases). This CDR3 is 13 amino acids long. V was clipped by 4 bases and J by 5 bases, with 11 bases between them. CDR3 nucleotide sequence: TGTGCCAGCAGTTCCGGGGTGAGGGAGACCCAGTACTTC. It translates to CASSSGVRETQYF.

The rearrangement joins TRBV24-1 to TRBJ2-1; 14 positions match TRBD2. The CDR3 is 17 residues long. Germline CDR1 is KGHDR and CDR2 is SFDVKD. V was pared by 7 bases and J by 2 bases, with 6 bases of the junction left unmatched. The chain's CDR3 is CATRSGLAGEAYNEQFF. The CDR3, as DNA: TGTGCCACCAGGTCGGGACTAGCGGGAGAAGCCTACAATGAGCAGTTCTTC.

The chain joins TRBV19 to TRBJ1-1, with D hard to call. The CDR3 consists of 13 residues. CDR1 and CDR2 from the germline V gene are LNHDA and SQIVND (reference sequence). V was trimmed by 3 bases and J by 1 base, leaving 6 bases between them. CDR3 nucleotide sequence: TGTGCCAGTAGTATTTCAGAGAACACTGAAGCTTTCTTT. Residues: CASSISENTEAFF.

The chain carries TRBV28 and TRBJ1-2, with D perhaps matching TRBD1 (5 bases). In germline, CDR1 is MDHEN, CDR2 SYDVKM. The CDR3 contains 14 residues. Trimming pared 3 bases from V and 3 bases from J, leaving 11 bases between. The CDR3 DNA sequence: TGTGCCAGCAGTTTTCCCGACAGCTACTATGGCTACACCTTC. This encodes CASSFPDSYYGYTF.

This clone was seen a single time. V and J are TRBV30 and TRBJ2-1; 11 nucleotides agree with TRBD2. The CDR3 runs to 15 residues. Germline CDR1 is GTSNPN and CDR2 is SVGIG (reference sequence). Trimming removed 2 bases from V and 4 bases from J; junction bases left unmatched: 4. CDR3 protein: CAWSKTSGEYNEQFF. The DNA of the CDR3 is TGTGCCTGGAGTAAGACTAGCGGGGAATACAATGAGCAGTTCTTC.

The V gene is TRBV5-4, the J gene TRBJ2-1; 10 bases agree with TRBD2. The CDR3 is 17 amino acids. The germline CDR1 and CDR2 sequences are SGHNT and YYREEE (reference sequence). Trimming at V came to 0 bases and at J to 10 bases, leaving 13 bases not matched to a gene. CDR3 residues: CASSLGTWSGRDSEQFF. CDR3 nucleotide sequence: TGTGCCAGCAGCTTGGGAACTTGGAGCGGGAGGGATTCGGAGCAGTTCTTC.

This clone has just one count. V and J are TRBV13 and TRBJ2-3; 9 positions agree with TRBD2. Germline trimming cut 0 bases from V and 4 bases from J; bases unmatched to any gene: 2. There are 15 residues in the CDR3. The germline V gene has CDR1 PRHDT and CDR2 FYEKMQ (reference sequence). CDR3 in DNA: TGTGCCAGCAGCTTAGGTAGCGGGAGTTCAGATACGCAGTATTTT. This encodes CASSLGSGSSDTQYF.

A few counts support this clone. A junction end diverges from the germline sequence, so it may reflect a read error. This chain uses TRBV7-8 with TRBJ2-2; 10 bases are shared with TRBD2. The CDR3 has 14 amino acids. Germline CDR1 and CDR2: SGHVS and FQNEAQ. This chain's CDR3 is CASSLAGEVGELFF. CDR3 bases: TGTGCCAGCAGCCTAGCGGGAGAGGTCGGGGAGCTGTTTTTT.

The chain employs TRBV20-1 and TRBJ2-1; 7 bases match TRBD2. Germline CDR1 is DFQATT and CDR2 is SNEGSKA (reference sequence). The V and J ends lost 3 bases and 2 bases, in that order; junction bases with no gene match: 4. CDR3 length: 14 amino acids. CDR3 sequence: CSASPSGAYNEQFF. As DNA, the CDR3 is TGCAGTGCTAGTCCTAGCGGAGCCTACAATGAGCAGTTCTTC.

This clone was found once. The chain recombines TRBV27 with TRBJ2-3, with 8 nucleotides matching TRBD1. V shed 6 bases and J 2 bases; nucleotides not matched to a gene: 7. Germline CDR1 reads MNHEY; CDR2 reads SMNVEV (reference sequence). This CDR3 comprises 15 residues. CDR3 sequence: CASSSETGDTDTQYF. CDR3 coding DNA: TGTGCCAGCAGCAGTGAGACAGGGGACACAGATACGCAGTATTTT.

The chain employs TRBV7-9 and TRBJ1-1; D is unclear. Germline V lookup: CDR1 SEHNR, CDR2 FQNEAQ (reference sequence). This CDR3 spans 14 amino acids. Trimming took off 0 bases at V and 4 bases at J, with 9 bases between the two ends. This CDR3 is CASSLAAASTEAFF. Written as DNA, the CDR3 is TGTGCCAGCAGCTTAGCGGCTGCCTCCACTGAAGCTTTCTTT.

The CDR3 spells CASRLGTAINYGYTF. The CDR3 DNA follows: TGCGCCAGCAGACTCGGGACAGCGATTAACTATGGCTACACCTTC. The chain couples TRBV5-1 to TRBJ1-2, with 7 nucleotides matching TRBD1. The CDR3 contains 15 residues. V shed 5 bases, J shed 1 base, and the junction held 8 bases outside the gene matches. The germline CDR1 and CDR2 sequences are SGHRS and YFSETQ.

This chain connects TRBV5-5 to TRBJ1-1, with D hard to call. The CDR3 has 13 residues. Germline loops: CDR1 SGHKS, CDR2 YYEKEE (reference sequence). The ends were cut back, 3 bases at V and 7 bases at J, with 13 bases in the middle. CDR3 nucleotide sequence: TGTGCCAGCAGCTCCGGACGGAGGGTTGAAGCTTTCTTT. The encoded protein is CASSSGRRVEAFF. The variable domain in full, completed from reference TRBV5-5 and TRBJ1-1, reads DAGVTQSPTHLIKTRGQQVTLRCSPISGHKSVSWYQQVLGQGPQFIFQYYEKEERGRGNFPDRFSARQFPNYSSELNVNALLLGDSALYLCASSSGRRVEAFFGQGTRLTVV.

The chain combines TRBV5-6 with TRBJ1-2, with 7 positions matching TRBD1. This CDR3 contains 14 residues. After removal of 2 bases from V and 4 bases from J, the junction contained 5 bases not matched to a gene. Germline CDR1 and CDR2: SGHDT and YYEEEE. The CDR3 coding sequence is TGTGCCAGCAGCTTCCTTTCAGGGGGCTATGGCTACACCTTC. Translated: CASSFLSGGYGYTF.